The TCR beta chain under discussion was sequenced for a study of technical replicates of blood from a few donors. Here immunoSEQ multiplex PCR was the method, and the copy in TCRdb shows in-frame clones only, minus some. Of 68,000 or so clones detected, 95% to 97% appear once; the ten largest clones hold approximately 0.3%. V was trimmed by 1 base and J by 0 bases, leaving 11 bases between them. The CDR3 runs to 16 residues. Germline V CDR1 and CDR2: LGHNA, YSLEER. This TCR was sampled from a human donor in good health. The sample consisted of T cells isolated from PBMCs. The rearrangement uses TRBV4-3 and TRBJ2-3; D may be TRBD2 (5 bases). Written as DNA, the CDR3 is TGCGCCAGCAGCCAAGGCTCCGGCGGGAGCACAGATACGCAGTATTTT. Translating gives CASSQGSGGSTDTQYF.